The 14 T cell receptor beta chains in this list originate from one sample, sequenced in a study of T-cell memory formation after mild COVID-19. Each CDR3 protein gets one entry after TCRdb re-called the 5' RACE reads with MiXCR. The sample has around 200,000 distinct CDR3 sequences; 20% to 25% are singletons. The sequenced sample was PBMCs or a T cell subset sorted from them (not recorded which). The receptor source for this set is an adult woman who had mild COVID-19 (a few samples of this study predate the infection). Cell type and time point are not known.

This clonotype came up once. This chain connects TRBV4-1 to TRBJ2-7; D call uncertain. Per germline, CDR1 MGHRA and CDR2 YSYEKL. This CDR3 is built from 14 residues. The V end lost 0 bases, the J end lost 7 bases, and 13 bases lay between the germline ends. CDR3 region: CASSQEPLSGEQYF. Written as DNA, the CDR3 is TGCGCCAGCAGCCAAGAGCCTCTATCGGGTGAGCAGTACTTC.

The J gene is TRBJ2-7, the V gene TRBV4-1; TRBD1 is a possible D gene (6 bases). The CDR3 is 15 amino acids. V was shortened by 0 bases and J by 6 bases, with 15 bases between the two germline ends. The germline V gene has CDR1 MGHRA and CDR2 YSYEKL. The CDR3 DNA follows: TGCGCCAGCAGCCAAGATGGCCAGGGGTTGGGCGAGCAGTACTTC. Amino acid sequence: CASSQDGQGLGEQYF.

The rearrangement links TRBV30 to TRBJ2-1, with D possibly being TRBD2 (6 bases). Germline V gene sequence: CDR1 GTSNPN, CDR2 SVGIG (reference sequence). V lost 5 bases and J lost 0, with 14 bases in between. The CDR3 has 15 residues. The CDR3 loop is CAWAGPVRSYNEQFF. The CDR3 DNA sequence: TGTGCCTGGGCGGGACCGGTCCGCTCCTACAATGAGCAGTTCTTC.

CDR3 DNA sequence: TGTGCCAGCAGCACCTCGGCTGGCTACACCTTC. Residues: CASSTSAGYTF. The genes are TRBV21-1 and TRBJ1-2. TRBV21-1 corresponds to a pseudogene. The CDR3 is 11 residues long.

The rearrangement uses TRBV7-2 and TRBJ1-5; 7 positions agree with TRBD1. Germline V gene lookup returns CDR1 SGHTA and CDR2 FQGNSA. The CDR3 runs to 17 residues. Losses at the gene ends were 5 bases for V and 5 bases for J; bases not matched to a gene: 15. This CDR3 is CASSPRPRTGDDQPQHF. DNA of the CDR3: TGTGCCAGCAGCCCTCGGCCGCGAACAGGGGATGATCAGCCCCAGCATTTT. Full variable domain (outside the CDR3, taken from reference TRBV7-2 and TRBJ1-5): GAGVSQSPSNKVTEKGKDVELRCDPISGHTALYWYRQSLGQGLEFLIYFQGNSAPDKSGLPSDRFSAERTGGSVSTLTIQRTQQEDSAVYLCASSPRPRTGDDQPQHFGDGTRLSIL.

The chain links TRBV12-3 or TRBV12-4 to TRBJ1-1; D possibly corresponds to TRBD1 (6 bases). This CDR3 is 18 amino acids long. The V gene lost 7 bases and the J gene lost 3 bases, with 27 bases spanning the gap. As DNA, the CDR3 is TGTGCCAGCACCATTCCAGGACTCAACAGGGCTGGGGACACTGAAGCTTTCTTT. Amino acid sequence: CASTIPGLNRAGDTEAFF.

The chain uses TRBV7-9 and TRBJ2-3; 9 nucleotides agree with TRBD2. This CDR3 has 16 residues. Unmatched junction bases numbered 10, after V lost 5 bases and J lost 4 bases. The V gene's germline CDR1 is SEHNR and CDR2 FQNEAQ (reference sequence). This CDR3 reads CASSPQTSGGADTQYF. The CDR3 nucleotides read TGTGCCAGCAGCCCCCAGACTAGCGGCGGGGCAGATACGCAGTATTTT.

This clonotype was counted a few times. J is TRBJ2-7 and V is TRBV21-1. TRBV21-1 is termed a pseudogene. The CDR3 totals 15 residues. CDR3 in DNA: TGTGCCAGCAGCAAAGCCACAGGGTGCCCCTACGAGCAGTACTTC. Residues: CASSKATGCPYEQYF.

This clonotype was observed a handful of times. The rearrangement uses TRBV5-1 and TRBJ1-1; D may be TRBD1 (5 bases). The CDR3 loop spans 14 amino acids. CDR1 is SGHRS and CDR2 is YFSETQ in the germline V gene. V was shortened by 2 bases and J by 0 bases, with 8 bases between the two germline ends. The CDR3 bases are TGCGCCAGCAGCTTAGGGGAGGTGAACACTGAAGCTTTCTTT. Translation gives CASSLGEVNTEAFF. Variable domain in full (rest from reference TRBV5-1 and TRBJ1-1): KAGVTQTPRYLIKTRGQQVTLSCSPISGHRSVSWYQQTPGQGLQFLFEYFSETQRNKGNFPGRFSGRQFSNSRSEMNVSTLELGDSALYLCASSLGEVNTEAFFGQGTRLTVV.

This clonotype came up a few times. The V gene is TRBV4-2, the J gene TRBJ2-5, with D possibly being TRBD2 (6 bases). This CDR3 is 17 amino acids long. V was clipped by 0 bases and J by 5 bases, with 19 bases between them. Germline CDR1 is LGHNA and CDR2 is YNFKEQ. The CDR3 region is CASSQDLQGGSRETQYF. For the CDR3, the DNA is TGTGCCAGCAGCCAAGACCTGCAGGGAGGAAGTCGGGAGACCCAGTACTTC.

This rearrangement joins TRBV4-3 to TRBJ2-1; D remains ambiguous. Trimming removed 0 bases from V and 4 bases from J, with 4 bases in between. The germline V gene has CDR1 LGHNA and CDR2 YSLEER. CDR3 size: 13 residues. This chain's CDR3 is CASSQDSYNEQFF. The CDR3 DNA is TGCGCCAGCAGCCAAGACTCTTACAATGAGCAGTTCTTC.

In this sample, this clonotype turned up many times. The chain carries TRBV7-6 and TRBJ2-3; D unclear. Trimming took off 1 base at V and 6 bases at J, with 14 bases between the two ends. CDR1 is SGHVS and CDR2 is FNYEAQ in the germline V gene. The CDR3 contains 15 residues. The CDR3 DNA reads TGTGCCAGCAGCTTAGTTCTAGGAGCACCCGATACGCAGTATTTT. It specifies CASSLVLGAPDTQYF.

CDR3 in amino acids: CSASYTGQAFYEQYF. The CDR3 DNA reads as TGCAGTGCTAGTTATACGGGACAGGCATTCTACGAGCAGTACTTC. The gene calls are TRBV20-1 and TRBJ2-7, with 8 bases aligning to TRBD1. The J segment lost 3 bases and the V segment lost 3 bases, leaving 10 bases of the junction unmatched. Germline lookup yields CDR1 DFQATT and CDR2 SNEGSKA (reference sequence). The CDR3 runs to 15 residues.

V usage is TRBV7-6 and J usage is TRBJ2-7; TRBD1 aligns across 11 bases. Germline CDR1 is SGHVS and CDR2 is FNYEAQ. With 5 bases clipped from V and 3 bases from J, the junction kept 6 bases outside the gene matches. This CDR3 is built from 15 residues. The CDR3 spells CASSQTGTGGYEQYF. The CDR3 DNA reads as TGTGCCAGCAGCCAGACCGGGACAGGGGGCTACGAGCAGTACTTC.